The 25 T cell receptor beta chains below all came from one sample that was sequenced in a study of early T cells in non-severe SARS-CoV-2 infection. TCRdb called the 5' RACE reads again in MiXCR, with one record for every CDR3 protein. Of 100,000 to 120,000 distinct CDR3 sequences listed, over 10% were seen once; the top ten hold around 2.9%. Sequenced: whole blood. The receptors come from an adult who was a healthcare worker with PCR-confirmed SARS-CoV-2 infection or an uninfected control (not recorded which).

V is TRBV27 and J is TRBJ2-1; D is unclear. This CDR3 spans 15 amino acids. Per the germline V gene, CDR1 is MNHEY and CDR2 is SMNVEV (reference sequence). V lost 3 bases to trimming and J lost 1 base, with 10 bases between them. This CDR3 reads CASSFTRFSYNEQFF. The CDR3 nucleotides read TGTGCCAGCAGTTTTACTCGTTTTTCCTACAATGAGCAGTTCTTC.

This chain connects TRBV29-1 to TRBJ2-5; 7 bases agree with TRBD1. Per the germline V gene, CDR1 is SQVTM and CDR2 is ANQGSEA. With 3 bases clipped from V and 3 bases from J, the junction kept 4 bases outside the gene matches. This CDR3 is built from 13 residues. In DNA, the CDR3 is TGCAGCGTTGAGGACGGGACAGAAGAGACCCAGTACTTC. Translation gives CSVEDGTEETQYF.

This clonotype was detected a few times. The J gene is TRBJ1-6, the V gene TRBV9, with 9 bases lining up with TRBD1. J gave up 8 bases and V 2 bases, and 11 bases lay outside the gene matches. The CDR3 extends over 17 amino acids. Germline assignment: CDR1 SGDLS and CDR2 YYNGEE. The CDR3 bases are TGTGCCAGCAGCGTGGCGACAGGGGGTCTAGGGCATTCACCCCTCCACTTT. Amino acid sequence: CASSVATGGLGHSPLHF.

Ten or more counts support this clonotype. This rearrangement joins TRBV20-1 to TRBJ2-4; D is possibly TRBD2 (6 bases). Germline loops: CDR1 DFQATT, CDR2 SNEGSKA (reference sequence). V was pared by 0 bases and J by 8 bases, with 14 bases between. CDR3 size: 14 residues. The CDR3: CSARDSSGRDIQYF. The CDR3, as DNA: TGCAGTGCTAGAGATTCAAGCGGGCGGGACATTCAGTACTTC.

The chain recombines TRBV6-9 with TRBJ2-3, with no clear D. V lost 4 bases, J lost 10 bases, and 12 bases lay in between. This CDR3 is 12 amino acids long. Germline CDR1 reads MNHGY; CDR2 reads SVAAGI. The CDR3 loop reads CASSSLGQAQYF. Written as DNA, the CDR3 is TGTGCCAGCAGTTCCCTCGGCCAAGCGCAGTATTTT.

This sequence joins TRBV21-1 and TRBJ2-2; the D call TRBD2 from the table was never checked on the DNA. TRBV21-1 is recorded as a pseudogene. The CDR3 covers 16 residues. CDR3 region: CARLGRRERGGGELFF. The CDR3 nucleotides read TGTGCCAGACTAGGAAGAAGGGAGCGAGGTGGCGGGGAGCTGTTTTTT.

This clonotype was recorded many times. V usage is TRBV27 and J usage is TRBJ2-5, with D perhaps matching TRBD2 (5 bases). V was pared by 10 bases and J by 5 bases, with 14 bases between. CDR3 length equals 12 residues. Germline V gene data show CDR1 as MNHEY and CDR2 as SMNVEV (reference sequence). CDR3 region: CATSTKGETQYF. CDR3 sequence (DNA): TGTGCCACCTCGACTAAAGGGGAGACCCAGTACTTC.

This clonotype was seen ten or more times. This chain uses TRBV29-1 with TRBJ2-3; TRBD2 agrees at 11 bases. This CDR3 spans 15 amino acids. V dropped 3 bases and J dropped 3; count of bases not matched to a gene: 5. The germline gives CDR1 SQVTM, CDR2 ANQGSEA. The chain's CDR3 is CSVDPTSGITDTQYF. CDR3 DNA sequence: TGCAGCGTTGACCCGACTAGCGGGATAACAGATACGCAGTATTTT.

This clonotype was detected a few times. The chain couples TRBV4-1 to TRBJ2-2, with a weak D call TRBD2 (6 bases). Germline V lookup: CDR1 MGHRA, CDR2 YSYEKL. Trimming stripped 1 base from V and 7 bases from J, with 13 bases between. The CDR3 loop spans 15 amino acids. The CDR3 sequence: CASSQAGLPSGELFF. The CDR3 DNA is TGCGCCAGCAGCCAAGCCGGACTACCCAGCGGGGAGCTGTTTTTT.

This chain joins TRBV12-3 or TRBV12-4 and TRBJ2-1, with unresolved D. V lost 5 bases, J lost 4 bases, and 9 bases lay in between. The CDR3 is 13 amino acids. The CDR3 loop is CASSQSAYNEQFF. DNA for the CDR3: TGTGCCAGCAGTCAATCGGCATACAATGAGCAGTTCTTC.

The J gene is TRBJ2-7, the V gene TRBV3-1; 7 bases fit TRBD2. The CDR3 length is 16 residues. Germline V lookup: CDR1 LGHDT, CDR2 YNNKEL (reference sequence). Germline trimming cut 0 bases from V and 3 bases from J; bases unmatched to any gene: 8. CDR3 sequence: CASSQERLAAYYEQYF. For the CDR3, the DNA is TGTGCCAGCAGCCAAGAACGGCTAGCGGCGTACTACGAGCAGTACTTC.

This clonotype was counted ten times or more. This rearrangement joins TRBV6-4 to TRBJ1-1; the D gene is possibly TRBD1 (5 bases). Germline lookup yields CDR1 MRHNA and CDR2 SNTAGT. Trimming removed 6 bases from V and 6 bases from J, with 14 bases in between. The length of the CDR3 is 13 residues. CDR3 sequence reads: CASSYSGGSEAFF. In DNA form, the CDR3 reads TGTGCCAGCAGCTACAGCGGGGGGTCTGAAGCTTTCTTT.

The sample holds many counts of this clonotype. The V call is TRBV7-2, the J call TRBJ1-1; 8 bases are shared with TRBD1. Looked up from germline, CDR1 is SGHTA and CDR2 is FQGNSA. V was pared by 4 bases and J by 5 bases, with 3 bases of the junction left unmatched. This CDR3 spans 13 amino acids. Here the CDR3 DNA reads TGTGCCAGCAGCTCACAGGGGGATACTGAAGCTTTCTTT. Translating it yields CASSSQGDTEAFF. The variable domain in full, with the rest retrieved from reference TRBV7-2 and TRBJ1-1, is GAGVSQSPSNKVTEKGKDVELRCDPISGHTALYWYRQSLGQGLEFLIYFQGNSAPDKSGLPSDRFSAERTGGSVSTLTIQRTQQEDSAVYLCASSSQGDTEAFFGQGTRLTVV.

The V call is TRBV29-1, the J call TRBJ2-1, with D perhaps TRBD1 (6 bases). CDR3 length: 13 residues. Germline V CDR1 and CDR2: SQVTM, ANQGSEA. Trimming pared 5 bases from V and 7 bases from J, leaving 15 bases between. The CDR3 spells CSVLKDRKNEQFF. In DNA form, the CDR3 reads TGCAGCGTTCTAAAGGACAGAAAAAATGAGCAGTTCTTC.

The chain has TRBV6-5 and TRBJ2-7, with TRBD1 identical over 7 bases. The CDR3 covers 16 residues. V lost 2 bases, J lost 0 bases, and 7 bases stayed unmatched. CDR1 and CDR2 (germline): MNHEY, SVGAGI. CDR3 protein: CASSYRTGLISYEQYF. CDR3 bases: TGTGCCAGCAGTTACCGGACAGGACTCATCTCCTACGAGCAGTACTTC.

This clonotype was seen repeatedly, ten times or more. V and J are TRBV7-9 and TRBJ1-1; D remains unclear. CDR1 and CDR2 (germline): SEHNR, FQNEAQ (reference sequence). V was cut by 3 bases and J by 2 bases, with 4 bases left in between. This CDR3 comprises 12 residues. The CDR3 region is CASSFGNTEAFF. The CDR3, as DNA: TGTGCCAGCAGCTTTGGTAACACTGAAGCTTTCTTT.

In regard to this clonotype: A much larger clone lies a single base off, so this may be a read error. This sequence joins TRBV27 and TRBJ1-5; D possibly corresponds to TRBD1 (5 bases). This CDR3 has 15 residues. Germline CDR1 MNHEY, CDR2 SMNVEV (reference sequence). The germline V and J ends were trimmed by 6 bases and 2 bases, with 14 bases remaining between them. The CDR3 loop reads CASRGLSEGNQPQHF. The DNA for the CDR3 is TGTGCCAGCAGGGGACTTTCGGAAGGCAATCAGCCCCAGCATTTT.

This clonotype came up a few times. The chain joins TRBV7-3 to TRBJ2-6; possible D gene TRBD2, 5 bases. The CDR3 extends over 16 amino acids. Between the trimmed V and J ends, which lost 4 bases and 4 bases, there was a span of 14 bases. Germline loops: CDR1 SGHTA, CDR2 FQGTGA. The CDR3 is CASSSMDSAGANVLTF. The CDR3 DNA is TGTGCCAGCAGCTCCATGGACTCTGCGGGGGCCAACGTCCTGACTTTC.

This clonotype was seen a handful of times. The V and J genes are TRBV2 and TRBJ1-3; 7 bases are shared with TRBD1. This CDR3 is 14 amino acids long. Germline assignment: CDR1 SNHLY and CDR2 FYNNEI. With V trimmed by 7 bases and J by 2 bases, 5 bases remained unmatched. Here the CDR3 reads CASKITGAGNTIYF. CDR3 coding DNA: TGTGCCAGCAAAATAACAGGGGCTGGAAACACCATATATTTT. The entire variable domain, with the rest obtained from reference TRBV2 and TRBJ1-3, is as follows: EPEVTQTPSHQVTQMGQEVILRCVPISNHLYFYWYRQILGQKVEFLVSFYNNEISEKSEIFDDQFSVERPDGSNFTLKIRSTKLEDSAMYFCASKITGAGNTIYFGEGSWLTVV.

The gene calls are TRBV10-3 and TRBJ2-7; 10 bases line up with TRBD1. The CDR3 has 15 amino acids. V lost 2 bases and J lost 4; bases outside the gene matches: 5. Germline loops: CDR1 ENHRY, CDR2 SYGVKD. The CDR3 loop is CAISEPGQGRYEQYF. The CDR3, as DNA: TGTGCCATCAGTGAGCCGGGACAGGGGAGGTACGAGCAGTACTTC.

The rearrangement joins TRBV27 to TRBJ1-3; D is ambiguous. From germline, CDR1 is MNHEY and CDR2 SMNVEV (reference sequence). Trimming left V 6 bases short and J 0 bases short, with 9 bases between. This CDR3 has 14 residues. In DNA form, the CDR3 reads TGTGCCAGCAGCTCCGGCGTCTCTGGAAACACCATATATTTT. Translated: CASSSGVSGNTIYF.

The rearrangement joins TRBV29-1 to TRBJ2-7; 8 nucleotides agree with TRBD2. The V segment lost 6 bases and the J segment 6 bases; nucleotides outside the gene matches: 4. The germline V gene encodes CDR1 SQVTM and CDR2 ANQGSEA. The length of the CDR3 is 11 residues. CDR3 DNA sequence: TGCAGCGTCCAAAGCGGGGGCGAGCAGTACTTC. It encodes CSVQSGGEQYF.

The chain employs TRBV5-1 and TRBJ2-1, with 9 bases lining up with TRBD2. Trimming removed 2 bases from V and 4 bases from J; junction bases left unmatched: 4. The CDR3 is made up of 15 amino acids. Germline V gene lookup returns CDR1 SGHRS and CDR2 YFSETQ. DNA for the CDR3: TGCGCCAGCAGCTTTTCTAGCGGGGTATACAATGAGCAGTTCTTC. Protein sequence: CASSFSSGVYNEQFF.

This clonotype appeared a few times. V is TRBV30 and J is TRBJ2-3; D may match TRBD1 or TRBD2 (5 bases each). This CDR3 region has 15 residues. Germline CDR1 reads GTSNPN; CDR2 reads SVGIG (reference sequence). The V gene lost 4 bases and the J gene lost 2 bases, with 16 bases spanning the gap. The CDR3 DNA sequence: TGTGCCTGGACTGAAGGGGTGAGGGACACAGATACGCAGTATTTT. Protein sequence: CAWTEGVRDTDTQYF.

The V call is TRBV7-3, the J call TRBJ2-3; 9 nucleotides line up with TRBD1. The CDR3 loop spans 15 amino acids. V was clipped by 2 bases and J by 9 bases; unmatched bases: 9. Germline CDR1 reads SGHTA; CDR2 reads FQGTGA. CDR3 protein: CASSLAGTGQGTQYF. CDR3 nucleotides: TGTGCCAGCAGCTTAGCCGGGACAGGGCAGGGAACGCAGTATTTT.